This T cell receptor (beta chain) was captured by sequencing in a study of shared clonotypes between healthy human individuals (dated by TCRdb to 2020 to 2022). For the study in its entirety: Two women and three men aged 18 to 49 years were included in the cohort. For each donor, three plates each were used for CD4 naive and CD4 memory, two plates were used for CD8 naive, and one plate was used for CD8 memory. To estimate repertoire size and how much clonotypes are shared between individuals, the study performed deep sequencing of blood TCR repertoires from roughly five healthy adults. To increase sequencing depth and limit assay-specific biases, different laboratories used diverse techniques to prepare libraries and sequence TCR repertoires. Each donor's leukapheresis produced roughly between roughly 0.9 and 8.9 billion PBMCs. Overall study outcomes, separate from this receptor: Sampling was restricted to blood, and TCR repertoires in tissues likely differ from the TCR repertoires found in blood. When a handful of donors were compared, the shared fraction of clonotypes was roughly 5% for naive CD4, around 3.5% for naive CD8, 2.3% for memory CD4, and around 0.4% for memory CD8. Estimated clonotype richness was generally larger for naive than for memory subsets. Higher generation probabilities were observed for clonotypes shared by all four sorted-subset donors than for non-shared clonotypes. Incomplete sequencing was indicated by rarefaction of sorted-subset datasets, despite the large sequencing depth. Pairwise subsampling led to the expectation that sequencing depth would affect the degree of clonotype sharing among donors. Because the study included a small number of donors, the genetic and exposure-history diversity represented was limited.

Healthy HIV-negative adults with no recently reported acute infections or vaccinations were included as donors. Only Caucasian adults living in Nashville, Tennessee, USA were represented among the donors. Magnetic negative selection was used to enrich CD4+ T cells, after which naive cells were positively selected on CD45RA and the negative fraction became the memory subset. Blood was collected by leukapheresis, and PBMCs were isolated by Ficoll-Histopaque density gradient centrifugation and then cryopreserved in liquid nitrogen vapor phase. Analytical flow cytometry was used to check the purity and quantity of each magnetically sorted T cell population. Genomic DNA was isolated from every sorted fraction and measured by UV absorbance on a Nanodrop 2000c. Via the germline V gene (reference sequence), CDR1 is GTSNPN and CDR2 SVGIG. Including the terminal cysteine and phenylalanine, the CDR3 comprises 13 residues. CDR3 DNA only is kept here, 39 bases in frame from base 1. Trimming removed 0 bases from V and 5 bases from J, leaving 10 bases between the germline ends.

Using the deep immunoSEQ assay, TCR CDR3 regions were amplified from genomic DNA by multiplex PCR. Extracted genomic DNA from each cell subset was distributed evenly across all wells of several immunoSEQ 96-well plates, and each plate was treated as a replicate. Each replicate PCR for sorted subsets received about 180 ng genomic DNA, equal to tens of thousands of T cell genomes. Purified libraries were measured with a Qubit 3.0 fluorometer, size-checked on a Bioanalyzer 2100, and measured again with the KAPA Library Quantification kit. A separate single-read 150-cycle Illumina NextSeq 550 flow cell was used to sequence each immunoSEQ 96-well plate. The authors' pipeline ran thus. Because only junctional sequences without quality scores were contained in the immunoSEQ output, filtering matching that applied to full-length reads could not be performed. Sequences were annotated with PyIR, a Python wrapper for IgBLAST v1.9, using IMGT germline references to assign V/J genes and CDR3. Reads with weak V/J assignments (E-value above 1e-6), missing CDR3, stop codons, out-of-frame junctions, or ambiguous translated residues were removed. V3J clonotypes were defined by identical inferred V gene, J gene, and CDR3 amino acid sequence. To compute the percentage overlap between repertoires, the number of shared unique clonotypes was divided by the size of the smaller repertoire. Three approaches were used to assess repertoire richness: RTK rarefaction, the Chao1 estimator, and Recon v2.1 estimates of unobserved clonotypes. For all TCRbeta clonotypes obtained by the gDNA method from a few donors, generation probabilities were computed with OLGA. Not all clones reach the TCRdb copy of this immuneACCESS table, which keeps in-frame sequences only. Checked studies attribute under half of the gap to unresolved V genes and leave the rest unexplained. D and trimming were read from the DNA, whereas the V and J calls and clone size are those reported in that table. The sample includes 2.3 million or so clones, with 85% to 95% observed a single time. Roughly 0.36% of the sample is taken by the ten largest.

Worth noting for this clone: The clone's antigen remains unknown. It has no much larger one-base neighbor in the sample; base qualities were not kept.

This receptor was taken from a man aged 18 to 29 in good health. Some clones in this sample may be carry-over from other donors' samples. Sequencing was carried out using naive CD4+ T cells from PBMCs. The sample's cell subset or site label, decoded: CD45RA+ positively selected. In this chain, TRBV30 is recombined with TRBJ1-1; D gene: possibly TRBD1, on 5 matching bases. CDR3 region: CAWSVFGGTEAFF. The DNA is TGTGCCTGGAGTGTCTTTGGGGGAACTGAAGCTTTCTTT. The CDR3 plus the reference TRBV30 and TRBJ1-1 genes for the other parts give the full variable domain: SQTIHQWPATLVQPVGSPLSLECTVEGTSNPNLYWYRQAAGRGLQLLFYSVGIGQISSEVPQNLSASRPQDRQFILSSKKLLLSDSGFYLCAWSVFGGTEAFFGQGTRLTVV.